The clone carrying this TCR beta chain appeared a single time. Sequenced by immunoSEQ multiplex PCR; TCRdb stores in-frame clones only, minus some. The data contain 60,000 to 90,000 clones, 90% to 95% of them seen just once; the ten biggest clones take up just over 2.5%. Germline V gives CDR1 SGHTA, CDR2 FQGNSA. This CDR3 has 12 amino acids. Trimming left V 5 bases short and J 9 bases short, with 11 bases between. These data are taken from a study of T cell changes during pregnancy in multiple sclerosis. The sequence was obtained from a female donor in good health, enrolled as a control in a pregnancy study. The sequenced sample was peripheral blood, obtained after pregnancy. This chain joins TRBV7-2 and TRBJ1-5; no firm D call. CDR3 coding DNA: TGTGCCAGCAGCGCCGGGAATTGGCCCCAGCATTTT. Translation: CASSAGNWPQHF.